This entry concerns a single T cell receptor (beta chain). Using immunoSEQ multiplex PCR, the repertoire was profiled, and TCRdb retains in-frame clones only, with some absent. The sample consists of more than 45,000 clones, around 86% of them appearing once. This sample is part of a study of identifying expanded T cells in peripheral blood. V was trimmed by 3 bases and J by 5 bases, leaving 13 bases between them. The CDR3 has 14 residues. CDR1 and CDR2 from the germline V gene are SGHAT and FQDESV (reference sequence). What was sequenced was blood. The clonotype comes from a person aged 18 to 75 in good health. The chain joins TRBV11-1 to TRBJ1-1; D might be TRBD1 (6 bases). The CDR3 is CASSLTGGRTEAFF. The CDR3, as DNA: TGTGCCAGCAGCTTGACGGGGGGCCGAACTGAAGCTTTCTTT.